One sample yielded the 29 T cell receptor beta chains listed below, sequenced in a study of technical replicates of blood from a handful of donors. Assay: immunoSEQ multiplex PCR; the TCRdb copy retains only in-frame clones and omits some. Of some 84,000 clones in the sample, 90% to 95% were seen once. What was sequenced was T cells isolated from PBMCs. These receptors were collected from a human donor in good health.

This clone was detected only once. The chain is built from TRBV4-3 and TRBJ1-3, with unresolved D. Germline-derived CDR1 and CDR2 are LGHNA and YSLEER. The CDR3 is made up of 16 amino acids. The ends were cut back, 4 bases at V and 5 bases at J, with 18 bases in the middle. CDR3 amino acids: CASSPLPGNSRNTIYF. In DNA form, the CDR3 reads TGCGCCAGCAGCCCTCTCCCGGGTAATTCGAGAAACACCATATATTTT.

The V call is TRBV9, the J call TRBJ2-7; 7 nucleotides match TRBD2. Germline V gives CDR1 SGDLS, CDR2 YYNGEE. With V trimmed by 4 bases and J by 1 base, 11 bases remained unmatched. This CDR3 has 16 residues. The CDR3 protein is CASSPTLADTSYEQYF. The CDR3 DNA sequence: TGTGCCAGCAGCCCTACCCTAGCGGATACTTCCTACGAGCAGTACTTC.

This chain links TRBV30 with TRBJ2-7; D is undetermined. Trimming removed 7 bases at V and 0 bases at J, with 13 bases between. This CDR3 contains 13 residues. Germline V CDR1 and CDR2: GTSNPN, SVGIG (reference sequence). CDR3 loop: CASRVLSSYEQYF. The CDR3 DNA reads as TGTGCCTCACGGGTCCTCAGCTCCTACGAGCAGTACTTC. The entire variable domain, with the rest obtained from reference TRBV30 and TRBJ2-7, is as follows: SQTIHQWPATLVQPVGSPLSLECTVEGTSNPNLYWYRQAAGRGLQLLFYSVGIGQISSEVPQNLSASRPQDRQFILSSKKLLLSDSGFYLCASRVLSSYEQYFGPGTRLTVT.

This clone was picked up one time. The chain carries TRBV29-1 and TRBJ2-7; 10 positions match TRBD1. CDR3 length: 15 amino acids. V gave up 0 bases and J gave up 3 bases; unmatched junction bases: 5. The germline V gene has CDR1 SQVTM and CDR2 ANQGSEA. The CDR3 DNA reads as TGCAGCGTTGAAGATCCCGGGACAGGGGACTACGAGCAGTACTTC. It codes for CSVEDPGTGDYEQYF.

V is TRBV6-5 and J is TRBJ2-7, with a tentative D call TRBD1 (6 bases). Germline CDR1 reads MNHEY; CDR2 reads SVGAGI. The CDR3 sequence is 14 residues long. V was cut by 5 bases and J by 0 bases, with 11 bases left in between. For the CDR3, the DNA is TGTGCCAGCAGTCCACGGACAGCCTCCTACGAGCAGTACTTC. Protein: CASSPRTASYEQYF.

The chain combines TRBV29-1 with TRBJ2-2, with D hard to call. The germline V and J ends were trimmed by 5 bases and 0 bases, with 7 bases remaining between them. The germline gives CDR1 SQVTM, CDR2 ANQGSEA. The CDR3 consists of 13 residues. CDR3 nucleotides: TGCAGCGTTAGAACAGCGAACACCGGGGAGCTGTTTTTT. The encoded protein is CSVRTANTGELFF.

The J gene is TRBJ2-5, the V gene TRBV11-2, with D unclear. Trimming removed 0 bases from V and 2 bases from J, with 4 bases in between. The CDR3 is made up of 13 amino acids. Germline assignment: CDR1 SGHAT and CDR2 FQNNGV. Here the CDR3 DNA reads TGTGCCAGCAGCTTAGATTATCAAGAGACCCAGTACTTC. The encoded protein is CASSLDYQETQYF. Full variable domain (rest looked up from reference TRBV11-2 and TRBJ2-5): EAGVAQSPRYKIIEKRQSVAFWCNPISGHATLYWYQQILGQGPKLLIQFQNNGVVDDSQLPKDRFSAERLKGVDSTLKIQPAKLEDSAVYLCASSLDYQETQYFGPGTRLLVL.

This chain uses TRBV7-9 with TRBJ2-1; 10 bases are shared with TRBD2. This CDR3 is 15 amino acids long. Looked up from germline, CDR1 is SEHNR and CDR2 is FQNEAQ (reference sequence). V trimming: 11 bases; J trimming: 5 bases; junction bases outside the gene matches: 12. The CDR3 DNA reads TGTGCCCCCACCCGGATAGCGGGGGGAAACAATGAGCAGTTCTTC. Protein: CAPTRIAGGNNEQFF.

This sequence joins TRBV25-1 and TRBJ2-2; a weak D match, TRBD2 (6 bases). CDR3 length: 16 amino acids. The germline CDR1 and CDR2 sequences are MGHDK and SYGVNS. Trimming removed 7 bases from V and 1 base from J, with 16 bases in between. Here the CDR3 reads CASTTNKGGNTGELFF. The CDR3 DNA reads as TGTGCCAGCACCACCAATAAGGGAGGGAACACCGGGGAGCTGTTTTTT.

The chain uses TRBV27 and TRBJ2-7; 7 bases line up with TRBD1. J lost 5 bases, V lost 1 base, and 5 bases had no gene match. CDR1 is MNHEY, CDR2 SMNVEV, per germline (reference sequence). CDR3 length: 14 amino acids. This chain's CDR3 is CASSLLQGPNEQYF. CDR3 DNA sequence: TGTGCCAGCAGTTTATTACAGGGGCCCAACGAGCAGTACTTC.

The CDR3 DNA sequence: TGTGCCAGCAGCCCTCAGGGTGCCCTCGACTACACCTTC. Encoded protein: CASSPQGALDYTF. The chain joins TRBV7-3 to TRBJ1-2; perhaps TRBD1 as D (5 bases). The length of the CDR3 is 13 residues. Germline CDR1 reads SGHTA; CDR2 reads FQGTGA. V lost 5 bases and J 10 bases, leaving 17 bases between the germline ends.

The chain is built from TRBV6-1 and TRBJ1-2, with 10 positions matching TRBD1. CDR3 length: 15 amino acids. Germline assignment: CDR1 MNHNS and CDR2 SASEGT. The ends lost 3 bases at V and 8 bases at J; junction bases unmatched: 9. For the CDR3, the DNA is TGTGCCAGCAGTGATTGGTTGACAGGGGGCGACGGCTACACCTTC. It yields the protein CASSDWLTGGDGYTF.

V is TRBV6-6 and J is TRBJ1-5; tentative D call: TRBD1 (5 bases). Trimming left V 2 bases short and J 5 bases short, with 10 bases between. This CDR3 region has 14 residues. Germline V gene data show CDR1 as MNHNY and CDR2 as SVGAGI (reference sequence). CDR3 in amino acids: CASSYDSTYQPQHF. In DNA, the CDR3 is TGTGCCAGCAGTTACGACAGTACGTATCAGCCCCAGCATTTT.

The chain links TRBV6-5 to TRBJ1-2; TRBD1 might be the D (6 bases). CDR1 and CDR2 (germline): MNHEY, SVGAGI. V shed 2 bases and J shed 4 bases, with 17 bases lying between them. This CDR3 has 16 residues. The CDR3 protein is CASSYPRGGGSYGYTF. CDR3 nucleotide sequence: TGTGCCAGCAGTTACCCCAGGGGAGGGGGTAGCTATGGCTACACCTTC.

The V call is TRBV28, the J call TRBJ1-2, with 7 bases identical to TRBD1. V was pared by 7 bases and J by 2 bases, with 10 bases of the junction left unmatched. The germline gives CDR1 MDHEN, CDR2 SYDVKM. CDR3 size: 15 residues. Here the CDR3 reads CASNDRARGNYGYTF. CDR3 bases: TGTGCCAGCAACGACAGGGCCCGAGGAAACTATGGCTACACCTTC.

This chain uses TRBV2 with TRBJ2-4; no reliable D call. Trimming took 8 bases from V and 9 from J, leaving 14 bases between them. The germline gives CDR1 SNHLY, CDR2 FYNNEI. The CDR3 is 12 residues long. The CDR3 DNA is TGTGCCAGCGGATTTAGTAGCAGCATTCAGTACTTC. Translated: CASGFSSSIQYF.

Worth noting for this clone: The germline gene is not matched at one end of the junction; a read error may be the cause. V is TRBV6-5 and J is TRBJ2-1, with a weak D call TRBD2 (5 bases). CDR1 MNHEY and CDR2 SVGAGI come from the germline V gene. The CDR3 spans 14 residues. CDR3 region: CASSLPPLASPPVF. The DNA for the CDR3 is TGTGCCAGCAGTCTCCCACCTTTAGCTAGCCCCCCGGTCTTC.

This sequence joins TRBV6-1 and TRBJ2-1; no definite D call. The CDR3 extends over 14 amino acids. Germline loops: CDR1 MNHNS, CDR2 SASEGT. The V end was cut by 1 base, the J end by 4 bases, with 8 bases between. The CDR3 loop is CASSEVNGYNEQFF. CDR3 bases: TGTGCCAGCAGTGAAGTTAACGGTTACAATGAGCAGTTCTTC.

The CDR3 DNA follows: TGCGCCAGCAGCGAGAACAGAGCTCGTCGCTACACCTTC. Protein: CASSENRARRYTF. The chain recombines TRBV5-1 with TRBJ1-2; the D is unclear. The CDR3 length is 13 residues. Germline CDR1 is SGHRS and CDR2 is YFSETQ. Deletions cut 4 bases from V and 9 bases from J, with 16 bases between.

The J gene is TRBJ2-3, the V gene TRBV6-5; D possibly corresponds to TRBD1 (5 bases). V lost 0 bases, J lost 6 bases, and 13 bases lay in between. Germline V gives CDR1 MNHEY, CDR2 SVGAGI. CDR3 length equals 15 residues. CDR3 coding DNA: TGTGCCAGCAGTTACTCGACTGGGGCCGGTGATACGCAGTATTTT. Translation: CASSYSTGAGDTQYF.

CDR3 in amino acids: CASSVAQGPGELFF. DNA for the CDR3: TGTGCCAGCAGCGTAGCTCAGGGCCCCGGGGAGCTGTTTTTT. The chain combines TRBV9 with TRBJ2-2, with D perhaps matching TRBD1 (5 bases). The CDR3 extends over 14 amino acids. Germline V CDR1 and CDR2: SGDLS, YYNGEE. V lost 0 bases, J lost 6 bases, and 9 bases lay in between.

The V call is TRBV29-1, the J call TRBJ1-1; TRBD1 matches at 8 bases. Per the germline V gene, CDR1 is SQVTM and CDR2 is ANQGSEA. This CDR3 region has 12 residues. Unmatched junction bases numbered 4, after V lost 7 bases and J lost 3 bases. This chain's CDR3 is CSAQGADTEAFF. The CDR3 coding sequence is TGCAGCGCCCAGGGGGCGGACACTGAAGCTTTCTTT.

The CDR3, as DNA: TGTGCCTGGAGTAAACTAGCGGGAGGTATAGATACGCAGTATTTT. Translation: CAWSKLAGGIDTQYF. The rearrangement uses TRBV30 and TRBJ2-3, with TRBD2 identical over 12 bases. The CDR3 has 15 amino acids. Germline CDR1 and CDR2: GTSNPN and SVGIG (reference sequence). The V gene end was trimmed by 2 bases and the J gene end by 5 bases; junction bases not matched to a gene: 5. The variable domain in full, with the rest retrieved from reference TRBV30 and TRBJ2-3, is SQTIHQWPATLVQPVGSPLSLECTVEGTSNPNLYWYRQAAGRGLQLLFYSVGIGQISSEVPQNLSASRPQDRQFILSSKKLLLSDSGFYLCAWSKLAGGIDTQYFGPGTRLTVL.

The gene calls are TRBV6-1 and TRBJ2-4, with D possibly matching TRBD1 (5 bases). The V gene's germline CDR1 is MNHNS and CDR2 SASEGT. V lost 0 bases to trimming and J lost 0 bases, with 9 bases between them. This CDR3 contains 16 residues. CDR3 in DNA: TGTGCCAGCAGTGAAGCTATGACAGTAGCCAAAAACATTCAGTACTTC. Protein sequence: CASSEAMTVAKNIQYF.

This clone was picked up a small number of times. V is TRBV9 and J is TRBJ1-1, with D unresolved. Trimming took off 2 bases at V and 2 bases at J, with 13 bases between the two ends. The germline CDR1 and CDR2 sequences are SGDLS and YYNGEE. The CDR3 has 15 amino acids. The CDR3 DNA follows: TGTGCCAGCAGCGTTAACGGAGTAGCTAACACTGAAGCTTTCTTT. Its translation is CASSVNGVANTEAFF.

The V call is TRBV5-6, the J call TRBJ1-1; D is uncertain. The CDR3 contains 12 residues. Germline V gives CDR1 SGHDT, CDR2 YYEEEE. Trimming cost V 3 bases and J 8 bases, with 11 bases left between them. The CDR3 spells CASSSSAGEAFF. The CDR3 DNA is TGTGCCAGCAGCTCTAGTGCGGGAGAAGCTTTCTTT.

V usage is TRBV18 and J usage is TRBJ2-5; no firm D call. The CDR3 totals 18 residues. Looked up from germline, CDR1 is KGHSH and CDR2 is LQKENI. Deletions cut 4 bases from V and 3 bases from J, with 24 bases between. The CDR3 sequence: CASSRYPSTNTREETQYF. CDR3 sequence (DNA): TGTGCCAGCTCACGATATCCCAGTACTAATACCCGAGAAGAGACCCAGTACTTC.

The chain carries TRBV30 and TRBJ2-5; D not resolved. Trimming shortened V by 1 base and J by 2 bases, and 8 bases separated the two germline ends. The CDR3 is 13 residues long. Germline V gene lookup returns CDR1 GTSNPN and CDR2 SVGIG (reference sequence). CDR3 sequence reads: CAWSDIAQETQYF. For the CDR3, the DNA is TGTGCCTGGAGTGACATAGCTCAAGAGACCCAGTACTTC.

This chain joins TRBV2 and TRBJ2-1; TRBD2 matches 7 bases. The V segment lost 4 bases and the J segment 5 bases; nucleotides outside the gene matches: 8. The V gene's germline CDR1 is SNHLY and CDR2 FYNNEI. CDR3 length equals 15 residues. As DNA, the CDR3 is TGTGCCAGCAGTGTAACTGGCGGGAGCCACAATGAGCAGTTCTTC. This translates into CASSVTGGSHNEQFF. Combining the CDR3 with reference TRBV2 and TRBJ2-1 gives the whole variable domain EPEVTQTPSHQVTQMGQEVILRCVPISNHLYFYWYRQILGQKVEFLVSFYNNEISEKSEIFDDQFSVERPDGSNFTLKIRSTKLEDSAMYFCASSVTGGSHNEQFFGPGTRLTVL.